The 30 T cell receptor beta chains below all came from one sample that was sequenced in a study of T cell repertoires in cytomegalovirus infection. Which antigens these TCRs recognize remains unknown. TCRdb re-derived calls from the reads in MiXCR, one entry per CDR3 protein. This sample has approximately 120,000 distinct CDR3 sequences, with more than 25% found just once. The specimen comprised CD8+ T cells from cultured PBMCs, sampled from culture after CMV antigen stimulation. The receptors stem from a human donor in good health (CMV status not recorded). Some clones in this sample may be carry-over from other donors' samples.

This clonotype was detected a few times. The V call is TRBV6-5, the J call TRBJ1-1; D remains ambiguous. This CDR3 has 13 residues. The germline V and J ends were trimmed by 2 bases and 6 bases, with 10 bases remaining between them. Germline CDR1 MNHEY, CDR2 SVGAGI. The CDR3 DNA reads TGTGCCAGCAGTTACCTCGGCAGCGCTGAAGCTTTCTTT. As protein: CASSYLGSAEAFF.

Concerning this clonotype itself: One end of the junction is discordant with germline, which a read error may explain. The CDR3 DNA reads TGTGCCACCAGCTTAGACCTCTTGAACAATGAGCAGTTCTTC. This gives the protein CATSLDLLNNEQFF. This chain uses TRBV11-1 with TRBJ2-1; D is unresolved. This CDR3 has 14 amino acids. Germline V gives CDR1 SGHAT, CDR2 FQDESV (reference sequence).

This clonotype was counted at least ten times. This rearrangement joins TRBV6-4 to TRBJ2-3; 8 bases align to TRBD2. Germline V CDR1 and CDR2: MRHNA, SNTAGT. J lost 0 bases, V lost 3 bases, and 5 bases had no gene match. This CDR3 has 16 residues. The DNA for the CDR3 is TGTGCCAGCAGTGAGACGGCGGGGGGAAGCACAGATACGCAGTATTTT. Translation: CASSETAGGSTDTQYF.

This clonotype has a single count. The V gene is TRBV15, the J gene TRBJ1-4; D may be TRBD1 (6 bases). Germline CDR1 and CDR2: LNHNV and YYDKDF (reference sequence). The CDR3 loop spans 16 amino acids. Trimming removed 1 base from V and 4 bases from J, with 13 bases in between. For the CDR3, the DNA is TGTGCCACCAGCAGAGTGGGGGGGCGCAGTAATGAAAAACTGTTTTTT. Protein: CATSRVGGRSNEKLFF.

The chain joins TRBV5-1 to TRBJ2-1; 7 nucleotides agree with TRBD1. Germline V lookup: CDR1 SGHRS, CDR2 YFSETQ. V was clipped by 2 bases and J by 1 base; unmatched bases: 6. The CDR3 covers 16 residues. The CDR3 DNA is TGCGCCAGCAGCTTAGTAGGGGGCCGGTCCTACAATGAGCAGTTCTTC. This translates into CASSLVGGRSYNEQFF.

This clonotype was detected only a few times. V and J are TRBV12-3 or TRBV12-4 and TRBJ1-2; the D gene is possibly TRBD1 (6 bases). CDR3 length: 14 amino acids. V was cut by 6 bases and J by 4 bases, with 15 bases left in between. The CDR3 region has the DNA TGTGCCAGCAGAAGGACAGCAAGCTCCTATGGCTACACCTTC. Its translation: CASRRTASSYGYTF.

The rearrangement joins TRBV6-8 to TRBJ1-2, with TRBD1 matching over 7 bases. The CDR3 has 15 amino acids. Losses at the gene ends were 2 bases for V and 4 bases for J; bases not matched to a gene: 7. The germline gives CDR1 MNHGY, CDR2 SAAAGT. CDR3 sequence (DNA): TGTGCCAGCAGTTACACCGGGACAGCCCTCTATGGCTACACCTTC. Translating it yields CASSYTGTALYGYTF.

This sequence joins TRBV12-5 and TRBJ2-7; 7 nucleotides agree with TRBD1. The CDR3 is 14 amino acids. V shed 1 base and J 3 bases; nucleotides not matched to a gene: 3. Germline CDR1 LGHNT, CDR2 FRNRAP. CDR3 nucleotide sequence: TGTGCTAGTGGTTTGGCCAGGACAGGCTACGAGCAGTACTTC. Amino acids: CASGLARTGYEQYF.

This clonotype appeared a single time. The chain is built from TRBV27 and TRBJ1-1, with D possibly TRBD1 on 5 matching bases. Germline CDR1 and CDR2: MNHEY and SMNVEV (reference sequence). Trimming left V 3 bases short and J 10 bases short, with 15 bases between. This CDR3 is built from 13 residues. Written as DNA, the CDR3 is TGTGCCAGCAGTTTGGCAGGGCCAAGGGGAGCTTTCTTT. It yields the protein CASSLAGPRGAFF.

This rearrangement joins TRBV4-3 to TRBJ2-7, with D uncertain. CDR3 length: 15 residues. Between the trimmed V and J ends, which lost 0 bases and 2 bases, there was a span of 11 bases. CDR1 and CDR2 from the germline V gene are LGHNA and YSLEER. CDR3 sequence (DNA): TGCGCCAGCAGCCAAGATCGGCAGGTGGCCTACGAGCAGTACTTC. This sequence encodes CASSQDRQVAYEQYF.

This clonotype was detected only a few times. This rearrangement joins TRBV7-9 to TRBJ1-5; D is uncertain. The germline CDR1 and CDR2 sequences are SEHNR and FQNEAQ (reference sequence). V shed 1 base and J shed 4 bases, with 11 bases lying between them. There are 15 residues in the CDR3. The CDR3 here is CASSLGRPRNQPQHF. CDR3 sequence (DNA): TGTGCCAGCAGCTTAGGCAGGCCTCGGAATCAGCCCCAGCATTTT.

The V gene is TRBV7-9, the J gene TRBJ2-3, with TRBD2 matching 9 bases. The V gene's germline CDR1 is SEHNR and CDR2 FQNEAQ (reference sequence). The CDR3 length is 15 residues. J was trimmed by 2 bases and V by 5 bases; bases with no gene match: 5. The CDR3: CASSTSGGPTDTQYF. DNA for the CDR3: TGTGCCAGCAGCACCAGCGGGGGGCCCACAGATACGCAGTATTTT.

The V gene is TRBV7-9, the J gene TRBJ1-6; tentative D call: TRBD1 (5 bases). The CDR3 runs 14 residues. The V gene's germline CDR1 is SEHNR and CDR2 FQNEAQ (reference sequence). V was pared by 3 bases and J by 6 bases, with 9 bases between. DNA of the CDR3: TGTGCCAGCAGCTTCGGGGGAATTAATTCACCCCTCCACTTT. Its protein product is CASSFGGINSPLHF.

V is TRBV20-1 and J is TRBJ2-7; D might be TRBD2 (5 bases). Per the germline V gene, CDR1 is DFQATT and CDR2 is SNEGSKA (reference sequence). This CDR3 spans 15 amino acids. The V and J ends lost 6 bases and 1 base respectively, with 19 bases between them. In DNA form, the CDR3 reads TGCAGTGCCCCATCGAACTGGGAGTTTTCCTACGAGCAGTACTTC. This encodes CSAPSNWEFSYEQYF.

This clonotype was detected ten times or more. The chain couples TRBV7-9 to TRBJ2-1, with a weak D call TRBD2 (5 bases). Germline assignment: CDR1 SEHNR and CDR2 FQNEAQ (reference sequence). The CDR3 is 15 amino acids. V was trimmed by 5 bases and J by 8 bases, leaving 19 bases between them. CDR3 nucleotide sequence: TGTGCCAGCAGCCGAGGGAGCCGAACCGGGGATGAGCAGTTCTTC. It codes for CASSRGSRTGDEQFF. Drawing the rest from reference TRBV7-9 and TRBJ2-1, the complete variable domain is DTGVSQNPRHKITKRGQNVTFRCDPISEHNRLYWYRQTLGQGPEFLTYFQNEAQLEKSRLLSDRFSAERPKGSFSTLEIQRTEQGDSAMYLCASSRGSRTGDEQFFGPGTRLTVL.

There are many counts of this clonotype. CDR3 DNA sequence: TGTGCCAGCAGTTCCCGTTCTTGGGCAGGACCAAATGAGCAGTTCTTC. It yields the protein CASSSRSWAGPNEQFF. The chain couples TRBV6-2 or TRBV6-3 to TRBJ2-1; no firm D call. The length of the CDR3 is 16 residues. Deletions cut 4 bases from V and 7 bases from J, with 20 bases between. Germline V lookup: CDR1 MNHEY, CDR2 SVGEGT.

This clonotype was counted many times. The rearrangement joins TRBV24-1 to TRBJ1-4; a possible D gene is TRBD1 (5 bases). V shed 4 bases and J shed 0 bases, with 14 bases lying between them. Germline assignment: CDR1 KGHDR and CDR2 SFDVKD. The CDR3 loop spans 17 amino acids. The DNA for the CDR3 is TGTGCCACCAGTGACCGCGACAGAGTTGCAACTAATGAAAAACTGTTTTTT. Residues: CATSDRDRVATNEKLFF.

The genes are TRBV7-9 and TRBJ1-4; TRBD1 might be the D (5 bases). The V end was cut by 5 bases, the J end by 8 bases, with 18 bases between. CDR3 size: 15 residues. Germline V CDR1 and CDR2: SEHNR, FQNEAQ (reference sequence). CDR3 loop: CASSQIGGVREKLFF. The CDR3 DNA reads as TGTGCCAGCAGCCAAATTGGGGGGGTAAGGGAAAAACTGTTTTTT.

The rearrangement uses TRBV28 and TRBJ2-7; D may be TRBD1 (6 bases). In germline, CDR1 is MDHEN, CDR2 SYDVKM. The CDR3 length is 16 residues. The germline V and J ends were trimmed by 6 bases and 0 bases, with 18 bases remaining between them. Here the CDR3 DNA reads TGTGCCAGCAGCCATCATGCAGGGGAAGGCTCCTACGAGCAGTACTTC. Its translation: CASSHHAGEGSYEQYF.

This clonotype was observed many times. This chain connects TRBV7-4 to TRBJ1-1; maybe TRBD1 (6 bases). This CDR3 comprises 19 residues. V gave up 5 bases and J gave up 1 base, with 26 bases separating them. Germline V gives CDR1 SGHVT, CDR2 SQSDAQ. Written as DNA, the CDR3 is TGTGCCAGCAGCGAACCGTACCTTGGACAGCAAGAGACGAACACTGAAGCTTTCTTT. Protein sequence: CASSEPYLGQQETNTEAFF.

This clonotype was seen at least ten times. The chain combines TRBV7-9 with TRBJ1-2; 8 nucleotides agree with TRBD1. Looked up from germline, CDR1 is SEHNR and CDR2 is FQNEAQ (reference sequence). V lost 1 base and J lost 1; bases outside the gene matches: 2. This CDR3 has 15 amino acids. The CDR3 loop reads CASSLVDRVNYGYTF. The CDR3 bases are TGTGCCAGCAGCTTAGTGGACAGGGTTAACTATGGCTACACCTTC.

This clonotype has only a few counts. The chain recombines TRBV7-9 with TRBJ1-1, with 10 bases matching TRBD1. Per the germline V gene, CDR1 is SEHNR and CDR2 is FQNEAQ (reference sequence). The CDR3 length is 17 residues. V shed 4 bases, J shed 4 bases, and the junction held 12 bases outside the gene matches. As DNA, the CDR3 is TGTGCCAGCAGCTACTCGGACAGGGGGATTAGTGGCACTGAAGCTTTCTTT. It encodes CASSYSDRGISGTEAFF.

This clonotype was seen only a few times. The CDR3 bases are TGCGCCAGCAGCCAAGGGACAGGGACCTATGAGCAGTTCTTC. The encoded protein is CASSQGTGTYEQFF. V usage is TRBV4-1 and J usage is TRBJ2-1, with 8 bases identical to TRBD1. CDR1 is MGHRA and CDR2 is YSYEKL in the germline V gene. Losses at the gene ends were 1 base for V and 8 bases for J; bases not matched to a gene: 4. This CDR3 has 14 residues.

This clonotype was recorded at least ten times. The chain uses TRBV4-3 and TRBJ2-3; no reliable D call. The CDR3 extends over 16 amino acids. Germline V lookup: CDR1 LGHNA, CDR2 YSLEER. Trimming left V 0 bases short and J 5 bases short, with 15 bases between. CDR3 bases: TGCGCCAGCAGCCAAGATAGATCAGGATGGGGAGATACGCAGTATTTT. This translates into CASSQDRSGWGDTQYF.

This clonotype was detected many times. The gene calls are TRBV19 and TRBJ2-2; D is possibly TRBD1 (6 bases). The V and J ends lost 6 bases and 2 bases respectively, with 19 bases between them. Germline CDR1 reads LNHDA; CDR2 reads SQIVND (reference sequence). The CDR3 covers 17 residues. The CDR3 nucleotides are TGTGCCAGTAGCCAGTTAGACAGGAGGCTAAACACCGGGGAGCTGTTTTTT. Protein product: CASSQLDRRLNTGELFF.

This clonotype was detected only a few times. The germline gene is not matched at one end of the junction; a read error may be the cause. The gene calls are TRBV6-6 and TRBJ1-3; unclear D gene. The CDR3 consists of 15 residues. Germline assignment: CDR1 MNHNY and CDR2 SVGAGI (reference sequence). The CDR3 nucleotides read TGTGCTAGCAGTTACGTATTTAACTCTGGAAACACCATATATTTT. Its protein product is CASSYVFNSGNTIYF.

The genes are TRBV7-9 and TRBJ1-1, with D possibly matching TRBD1 (6 bases). CDR1 and CDR2 from the germline V gene are SEHNR and FQNEAQ (reference sequence). The CDR3 is 15 amino acids. V lost 2 bases, J lost 0 bases, and 10 bases lay in between. CDR3 nucleotide sequence: TGTGCCAGCAGCTTACCTCAGGGGATGAACACTGAAGCTTTCTTT. Amino acid sequence: CASSLPQGMNTEAFF.

The V and J genes are TRBV27 and TRBJ2-3; 7 bases are a match to TRBD2. From germline, CDR1 is MNHEY and CDR2 SMNVEV (reference sequence). Trimming cost V 8 bases and J 4 bases; bases outside gene matches: 9. The CDR3 is 14 residues long. The CDR3 spells CASRGEGPADTQYF. The CDR3 nucleotides read TGTGCCAGCCGGGGGGAGGGGCCAGCAGATACGCAGTATTTT.

This clonotype has at least ten counts. The rearrangement links TRBV7-6 to TRBJ2-1; 8 bases match TRBD2. Germline CDR1 is SGHVS and CDR2 is FNYEAQ. Trimming took 0 bases from V and 4 from J; bases not matched to a gene: 8. This CDR3 region has 17 residues. CDR3 loop: CASSLAAGGGAYNEQFF. CDR3 coding DNA: TGTGCCAGCAGCTTAGCAGCCGGGGGGGGCGCTTACAATGAGCAGTTCTTC.

V gene TRBV6-5 combines with J gene TRBJ2-1; 7 bases are a match to TRBD2. The germline V gene has CDR1 MNHEY and CDR2 SVGAGI. The V segment lost 5 bases and the J segment 6 bases; nucleotides outside the gene matches: 16. The CDR3 has 17 amino acids. The CDR3 sequence: CASSPRPLAFRGNEQFF. The CDR3, as DNA: TGTGCCAGCAGTCCCCGACCACTAGCGTTCAGAGGCAATGAGCAGTTCTTC.